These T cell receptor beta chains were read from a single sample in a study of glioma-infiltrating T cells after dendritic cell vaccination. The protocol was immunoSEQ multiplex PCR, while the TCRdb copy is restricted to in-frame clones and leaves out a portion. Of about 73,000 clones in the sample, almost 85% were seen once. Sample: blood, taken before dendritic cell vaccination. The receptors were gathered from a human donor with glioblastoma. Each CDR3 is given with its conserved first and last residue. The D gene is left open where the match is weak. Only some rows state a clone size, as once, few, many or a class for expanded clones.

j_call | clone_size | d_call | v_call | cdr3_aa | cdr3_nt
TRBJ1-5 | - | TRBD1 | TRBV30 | CAFLIKGQGSNQPQHF | TGTGCCTTCCTCATTAAGGGACAGGGAAGTAATCAGCCCCAGCATTTT
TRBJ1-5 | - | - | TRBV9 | CASSVDSGGNQPQHF | TGTGCCAGCAGCGTAGATTCGGGGGGCAATCAGCCCCAGCATTTT
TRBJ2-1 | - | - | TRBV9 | CASSLDFLGGSEQFF | TGTGCCAGCAGCCTTGATTTCCTCGGAGGTAGTGAGCAGTTCTTC
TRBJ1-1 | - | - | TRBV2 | CASSSNTEAFF | TGTGCCAGCAGTTCAAACACTGAAGCTTTCTTT
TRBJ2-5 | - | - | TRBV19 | CASSIYGRGETQYF | TGTGCCAGTAGTATTTATGGCAGGGGAGAGACCCAGTACTTC
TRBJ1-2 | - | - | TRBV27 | CARRLHRDGRDYGYTF | TGTGCCAGGCGACTCCACAGGGACGGGAGGGACTATGGCTACACCTTC
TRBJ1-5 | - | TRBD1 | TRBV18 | CASSDRGLRDQPQHF | TGTGCCAGCTCAGACAGGGGGCTAAGAGATCAGCCCCAGCATTTT
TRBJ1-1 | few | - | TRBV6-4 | CASSDPGQGRTEAFF | TGTGCCAGCAGTGATCCCGGGCAGGGCAGGACTGAAGCTTTCTTT
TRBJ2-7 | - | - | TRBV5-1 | CASSLATETYEQYF | TGCGCCAGCAGCTTGGCCACAGAGACCTACGAGCAGTACTTC
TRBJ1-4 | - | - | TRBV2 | CASSEITGTNEKLFF | TGTGCCAGCAGTGAAATTACGGGAACTAATGAAAAACTGTTTTTT
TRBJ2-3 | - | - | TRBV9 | CASSVLGGYSTDTQYF | TGTGCCAGCAGCGTTCTAGGGGGTTATAGCACAGATACGCAGTATTTT
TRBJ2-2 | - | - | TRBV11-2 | CASSLDARGNTGELFF | TGTGCCAGCAGCCTCGACGCTCGAGGGAACACCGGGGAGCTGTTTTTT
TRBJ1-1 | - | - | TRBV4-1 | CASSHVLSWGGIEAFF | TGCGCCAGCAGCCACGTCCTCTCGTGGGGGGGCATTGAAGCTTTCTTT
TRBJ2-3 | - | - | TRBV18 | CASSPISGDTQYF | TGTGCCAGCTCACCAATTTCGGGGGATACGCAGTATTTT
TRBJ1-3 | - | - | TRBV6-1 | CASSPNGNTIYF | TGTGCCAGCAGTCCAAATGGAAACACCATATATTTT
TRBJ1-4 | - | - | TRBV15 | CATSRARGTNEKLFF | TGTGCCACCAGCAGAGCCAGGGGCACTAATGAAAAACTGTTTTTT
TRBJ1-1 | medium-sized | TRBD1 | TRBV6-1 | CASSEDTGTVYEAFF | TGTGCCAGCAGTGAGGATACCGGGACAGTTTATGAAGCTTTCTTT
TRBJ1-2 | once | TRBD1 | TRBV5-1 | CASSPGQGPISGYTF | TGCGCCAGCAGCCCCGGACAGGGTCCTATCTCTGGCTACACCTTC
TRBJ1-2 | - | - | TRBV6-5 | CASSTQGPRYGYTF | TGTGCCAGCAGTACACAGGGACCTCGCTATGGCTACACCTTC
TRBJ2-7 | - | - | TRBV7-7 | CASSLGQGSSYEQYF | TGTGCCAGCAGCTTAGGGCAGGGGTCGTCCTACGAGCAGTACTTC
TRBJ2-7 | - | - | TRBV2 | CASSEIGSSYEQYF | TGTGCCAGCAGTGAAATTGGGAGCTCCTACGAGCAGTACTTC
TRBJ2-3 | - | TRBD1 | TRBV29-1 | CSAGQGSDTQYF | TGCAGCGCCGGACAGGGCTCAGATACGCAGTATTTT
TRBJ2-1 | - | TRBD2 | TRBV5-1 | CASSSTSVSYNEQFF | TGCGCCAGCAGCTCGACTAGCGTTTCCTACAATGAGCAGTTCTTC
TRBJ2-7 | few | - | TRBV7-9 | CASSPRTVSGEQYF | TGTGCCAGCAGCCCCCGGACAGTTTCTGGCGAGCAGTACTTC
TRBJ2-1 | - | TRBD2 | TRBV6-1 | CASSEWSSGRANEQFF | TGTGCCAGCAGTGAATGGTCTAGCGGGAGGGCCAATGAGCAGTTCTTC
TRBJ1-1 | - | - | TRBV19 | CASSNRAGATEAFF | TGTGCCAGTAGTAACAGGGCGGGGGCCACTGAAGCTTTCTTT
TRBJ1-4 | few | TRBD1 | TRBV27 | CASRTGGVLGEKLFF | TGTGCGTCCAGGACAGGGGGCGTCTTGGGTGAAAAACTGTTTTTT
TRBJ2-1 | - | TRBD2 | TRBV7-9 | CASSYLAGGPFNEQFF | TGTGCCAGCAGCTACCTGGCGGGAGGGCCTTTCAATGAGCAGTTCTTC